The next 13 T cell receptor beta chains were all read from a single sample in a study of cytomegalovirus exposure and HLA in healthy donors. The primer mix had 60 Vbeta and 13 Jbeta primers. Sequencing was performed with immunoSEQ multiplex PCR; in TCRdb, only in-frame clones are kept and a portion is missing. The repertoire includes fewer than 150,000 clones, under 85% of them detected once, and 3.1% sits in the top ten. The sample taken for sequencing was PBMCs. These receptors were taken from a man in his thirties or forties in good health and CMV-seronegative.

The J gene is TRBJ2-7, the V gene TRBV5-1; D might be TRBD1 (6 bases). Germline V gene sequence: CDR1 SGHRS, CDR2 YFSETQ. Trimming stripped 0 bases from V and 2 bases from J, with 9 bases between. The CDR3 runs to 14 residues. This CDR3 is CASSLAGVTYEQYF. The CDR3 nucleotides are TGCGCCAGCAGCTTGGCAGGGGTTACCTACGAGCAGTACTTC.

V gene TRBV30 combines with J gene TRBJ2-7, with TRBD2 matching over 9 bases. This CDR3 contains 11 residues. J lost 12 bases, V lost 2 bases, and 5 bases had no gene match. Germline values: CDR1 GTSNPN, CDR2 SVGIG (reference sequence). CDR3 nucleotide sequence: TGTGCCTGGAGTAGCGAACTAGCGGGGTACTTC. Its translation is CAWSSELAGYF. The complete variable domain, with remaining parts taken from reference TRBV30 and TRBJ2-7, reads SQTIHQWPATLVQPVGSPLSLECTVEGTSNPNLYWYRQAAGRGLQLLFYSVGIGQISSEVPQNLSASRPQDRQFILSSKKLLLSDSGFYLCAWSSELAGYFGPGTRLTVT.

V is TRBV15 and J is TRBJ2-1; 7 nucleotides agree with TRBD1. The CDR3 is made up of 14 amino acids. After removal of 5 bases from V and 1 base from J, the junction contained 2 bases not matched to a gene. From germline, CDR1 is LNHNV and CDR2 YYDKDF (reference sequence). CDR3 sequence: CATSHRGSYNEQFF. The CDR3 region has the DNA TGTGCCACCAGCCACAGGGGATCCTACAATGAGCAGTTCTTC.

This clone was detected only a few times. The V and J genes are TRBV30 and TRBJ2-2; no firm D call. The CDR3 is 13 amino acids. CDR1 and CDR2 (germline): GTSNPN, SVGIG (reference sequence). Deletions cut 3 bases from V and 3 bases from J, with 8 bases between. The CDR3 here is CAWRRQDTGELFF. DNA of the CDR3: TGTGCCTGGAGGAGACAAGACACCGGGGAGCTGTTTTTT.

V usage is TRBV5-1 and J usage is TRBJ1-4, with TRBD1 matching 9 bases. This CDR3 contains 14 residues. The germline V gene has CDR1 SGHRS and CDR2 YFSETQ. V was pared by 3 bases and J by 6 bases, with 3 bases of the junction left unmatched. The CDR3 DNA follows: TGCGCCAGCAGCTCACGGGACAGGGATGAAAAACTGTTTTTT. Translation gives CASSSRDRDEKLFF.

This clone was observed a handful of times. V is TRBV5-1 and J is TRBJ1-1, with 9 positions matching TRBD1. The V gene's germline CDR1 is SGHRS and CDR2 YFSETQ. CDR3 size: 14 residues. V was pared by 4 bases and J by 5 bases, with 6 bases of the junction left unmatched. DNA for the CDR3: TGCGCCAGCAGCCCGGGACAGGGAGGAACTGAAGCTTTCTTT. Amino acid sequence: CASSPGQGGTEAFF. The whole variable domain, remainder taken from reference TRBV5-1 and TRBJ1-1, is KAGVTQTPRYLIKTRGQQVTLSCSPISGHRSVSWYQQTPGQGLQFLFEYFSETQRNKGNFPGRFSGRQFSNSRSEMNVSTLELGDSALYLCASSPGQGGTEAFFGQGTRLTVV.

The chain recombines TRBV7-9 with TRBJ2-7; TRBD2 agrees at 11 bases. The CDR3 totals 16 residues. Germline loops: CDR1 SEHNR, CDR2 FQNEAQ (reference sequence). Trimming took 2 bases from V and 4 from J; bases not matched to a gene: 7. CDR3 nucleotides: TGTGCCAGCAGCTTATCGACTAGCGGGAACCGGTACGAGCAGTACTTC. Protein: CASSLSTSGNRYEQYF.

The gene calls are TRBV28 and TRBJ2-7; the match to TRBD2 covers 7 bases. V was clipped by 6 bases and J by 2 bases; unmatched bases: 7. The CDR3 is 14 amino acids. Germline V gene sequence: CDR1 MDHEN, CDR2 SYDVKM. CDR3 sequence (DNA): TGTGCCAGCAGCAATCCGGGACTAACCTACGAGCAGTACTTC. This sequence encodes CASSNPGLTYEQYF.

This chain connects TRBV7-9 to TRBJ1-1; 7 nucleotides match TRBD1. V was pared by 0 bases and J by 9 bases, with 7 bases of the junction left unmatched. This CDR3 contains 14 residues. The V gene's germline CDR1 is SEHNR and CDR2 FQNEAQ (reference sequence). CDR3 loop: CASSLAGQLTQAFF. The CDR3 DNA follows: TGTGCCAGCAGCTTAGCGGGACAGTTGACCCAAGCTTTCTTT.

J is TRBJ1-2 and V is TRBV2; D might be TRBD1 (6 bases). The germline V gene encodes CDR1 SNHLY and CDR2 FYNNEI. CDR3 length: 15 amino acids. The ends were cut back, 4 bases at V and 4 bases at J, with 16 bases in the middle. DNA of the CDR3: TGTGCCAGCAGTGGACAGGCCCTCGATTTCTATGGCTACACCTTC. Its translation is CASSGQALDFYGYTF.

The J gene is TRBJ2-1, the V gene TRBV19; weak D call: TRBD2 (7 bases). Trimming removed 3 bases at V and 2 bases at J, with 11 bases between. Germline V CDR1 and CDR2: LNHDA, SQIVND (reference sequence). This CDR3 has 15 amino acids. The CDR3 coding sequence is TGTGCCAGTAGTATTAACGGGGGGCCCTACAATGAGCAGTTCTTC. It translates to CASSINGGPYNEQFF.

In DNA form, the CDR3 reads TGTGCCAGCAGCTCAGACAGGGCTAATGAAAAACTGTTTTTT. Translation: CASSSDRANEKLFF. The genes are TRBV5-6 and TRBJ1-4; 7 bases line up with TRBD1. This CDR3 is 14 amino acids long. The junction had 2 bases not matched to a gene; V was cut back by 3 bases and J by 3 bases. The germline gives CDR1 SGHDT, CDR2 YYEEEE.

A few counts support this clone. J is TRBJ1-1 and V is TRBV4-3; D unresolved. V shed 0 bases and J shed 0 bases, with 8 bases lying between them. Germline lookup yields CDR1 LGHNA and CDR2 YSLEER. This CDR3 has 15 amino acids. CDR3: CASSQESGLNTEAFF. For the CDR3, the DNA is TGCGCCAGCAGCCAAGAAAGCGGACTGAACACTGAAGCTTTCTTT.